This T cell receptor (beta chain) was found in a study of blood T cells in healthy people across ages. Overall study findings and caveats: Per million T cells, the diversity of TCR beta decreased roughly linearly as age advanced.

V was pared by 1 base and J by 1 base, with 2 bases of the junction left unmatched. The CDR3 covers 15 residues. Looked up from germline, CDR1 is SGHRS and CDR2 is YFSETQ. This clonotype was seen at least ten times. The antigen is unknown. A sample-barcoded 5' primer and a J-beta primer mix were used in a second PCR of about 6 to 12 cycles. TCRdb passed the 5' RACE reads through MiXCR, listing each CDR3 protein once. The table includes around 800,000 distinct CDR3 sequences, roughly 25% detected once. The same sample was also used in a study of T cells of mothers and their children. From that report: About 3.1 million TCR beta reads per child versus over 9 million per mother.

The source is a boy aged 10-17 years in good health. Source material: blood. The rearrangement links TRBV5-1 to TRBJ2-3; 8 positions agree with TRBD2. In nucleotides, the CDR3 is TGCGCCAGCAGCTTGTATAGCGGGGGCACAGATACGCAGTATTTT. Translated, it gives CASSLYSGGTDTQYF.